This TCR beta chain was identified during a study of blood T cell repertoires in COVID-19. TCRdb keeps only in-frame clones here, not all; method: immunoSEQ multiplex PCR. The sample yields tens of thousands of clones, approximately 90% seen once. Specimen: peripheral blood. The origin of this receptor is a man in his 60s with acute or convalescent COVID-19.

CDR3 amino acids: CASSSPVGGGGYQETQYF. The CDR3 region has the DNA TGTGCCAGCAGCTCACCCGTCGGCGGGGGGGGGTACCAAGAGACCCAGTACTTC. The gene calls are TRBV3-1 (or the pseudogene TRBV3-2) and TRBJ2-5, with 9 nucleotides matching TRBD2. With V trimmed by 5 bases and J by 0 bases, 13 bases remained unmatched. This CDR3 has 18 amino acids. The germline CDR1 and CDR2 sequences are LGHDT and YNNKEL (reference sequence).